Each of the 29 T cell receptor beta chains below was sequenced from the same sample in a study of STAT5B mutations in CD4+ large granular lymphocyte leukemia. Method: immunoSEQ multiplex PCR; TCRdb's copy keeps in-frame clones and lacks some. The repertoire holds under 35,000 clones, with 74% as singletons. The material sequenced was CD4+ T cells from blood buffy coats. All receptors derive from a human donor in good health.

The V and J genes are TRBV11-2 and TRBJ1-1, with 11 bases fitting TRBD1. In germline, CDR1 is SGHAT, CDR2 FQNNGV. Unmatched junction bases numbered 6, after V lost 2 bases and J lost 4 bases. CDR3 length equals 16 residues. Here the CDR3 reads CASSLSFGTGGTEAFF. CDR3 coding DNA: TGTGCCAGCAGCTTAAGTTTTGGGACAGGGGGCACTGAAGCTTTCTTT.

This chain links TRBV6-6 with TRBJ1-5, with D perhaps matching TRBD1 (6 bases). CDR3 length equals 16 residues. Looked up from germline, CDR1 is MNHNY and CDR2 is SVGAGI (reference sequence). Trimming cost V 0 bases and J 2 bases, with 11 bases left between them. In DNA, the CDR3 is TGTGCCAGCAGTTACTCCGCCAGGGGCGGCAATCAGCCCCAGCATTTT. This codes for CASSYSARGGNQPQHF.

This clone occurred a few times. The gene calls are TRBV7-9 and TRBJ1-1; 9 positions match TRBD1. Germline-derived CDR1 and CDR2 are SEHNR and FQNEAQ (reference sequence). Trimming took 4 bases from V and 0 from J; bases not matched to a gene: 6. The CDR3 sequence is 16 residues long. The CDR3 region is CASSSGQGPLNTEAFF. CDR3 bases: TGTGCCAGCAGCTCCGGACAGGGGCCTTTGAACACTGAAGCTTTCTTT.

This clone was seen only a few times. This rearrangement joins TRBV19 to TRBJ1-4; no reliable D call. Trimming removed 7 bases at V and 0 bases at J, with 12 bases between. From germline, CDR1 is LNHDA and CDR2 SQIVND (reference sequence). The CDR3 sequence is 15 residues long. This chain's CDR3 is CASKFNPATNEKLFF. CDR3 DNA sequence: TGTGCCAGTAAATTTAATCCAGCAACTAATGAAAAACTGTTTTTT.

This sequence joins TRBV7-2 and TRBJ2-2, with 10 bases that match TRBD2. This CDR3 region has 18 residues. Germline CDR1 is SGHTA and CDR2 is FQGNSA. V was clipped by 1 base and J by 8 bases; unmatched bases: 13. CDR3 sequence: CASSLGPGASGGQGELFF. The CDR3 DNA is TGTGCCAGCAGCTTAGGCCCCGGGGCTAGCGGGGGTCAAGGGGAGCTGTTTTTT.

V and J are TRBV7-6 and TRBJ2-7; TRBD1 matches 7 bases. Germline loops: CDR1 SGHVS, CDR2 FNYEAQ. The CDR3 is 15 amino acids. J lost 0 bases, V lost 3 bases, and 5 bases had no gene match. The CDR3 loop reads CASSLSGQASYEQYF. The CDR3 DNA is TGTGCCAGCAGCTTGTCCGGACAGGCCTCCTACGAGCAGTACTTC.

This chain connects TRBV27 to TRBJ1-2, with 7 nucleotides matching TRBD1. The CDR3 runs to 14 residues. With V trimmed by 6 bases and J by 4 bases, 8 bases remained unmatched. CDR1 and CDR2 from the germline V gene are MNHEY and SMNVEV (reference sequence). In DNA, the CDR3 is TGTGCCAGCAGAAGTGACAGGGAGAGCTATGGCTACACCTTC. It codes for CASRSDRESYGYTF.

A few counts support this clone. This chain connects TRBV5-6 to TRBJ2-5; D not resolved. This CDR3 has 13 amino acids. Deletions cut 2 bases from V and 2 bases from J, with 7 bases between. Germline CDR1 SGHDT, CDR2 YYEEEE. The DNA of the CDR3 is TGTGCCAGCAGCTTCGGCAGGCAAGAGACCCAGTACTTC. The encoded protein is CASSFGRQETQYF.

This clone appeared a few times. The chain uses TRBV18 and TRBJ2-3; D is uncertain. This CDR3 has 14 residues. CDR1 and CDR2 (germline): KGHSH, LQKENI. The V end lost 0 bases, the J end lost 0 bases, and 4 bases lay between the germline ends. CDR3 in amino acids: CASSPPSSTDTQYF. DNA of the CDR3: TGTGCCAGCTCACCACCGTCTAGCACAGATACGCAGTATTTT.

The chain uses TRBV5-1 and TRBJ2-5, with D maybe TRBD2 (6 bases). Trimming stripped 7 bases from V and 3 bases from J, with 16 bases between. This CDR3 has 14 residues. CDR1 and CDR2 from the germline V gene are SGHRS and YFSETQ. CDR3 in amino acids: CASAELGGEETQYF. The CDR3 bases are TGCGCCAGCGCCGAACTGGGCGGGGAAGAGACCCAGTACTTC.

This clone was picked up one time. The chain has TRBV9 and TRBJ2-5, with D tentatively TRBD1 or TRBD2 (5 bases each). Germline V gene data show CDR1 as SGDLS and CDR2 as YYNGEE. Trimming cost V 3 bases and J 5 bases, with 17 bases left between them. This CDR3 comprises 15 residues. CDR3 DNA: TGTGCCAGCAGCGGACGAGTTGGGGGTGGCGAGACCCAGTACTTC. Its protein is CASSGRVGGGETQYF.

The chain employs TRBV5-1 and TRBJ1-3; 7 nucleotides match TRBD1. Germline V gene data show CDR1 as SGHRS and CDR2 as YFSETQ. The ends lost 4 bases at V and 4 bases at J; junction bases unmatched: 5. This CDR3 spans 14 amino acids. The CDR3 DNA reads as TGCGCCAGCAGCCGACAGGGTGCGGGAAACACCATATATTTT. Translated: CASSRQGAGNTIYF.

The chain uses TRBV29-1 and TRBJ1-2, with unresolved D. This CDR3 spans 13 amino acids. Germline CDR1 is SQVTM and CDR2 is ANQGSEA. The V gene lost 4 bases and the J gene lost 8 bases, with 17 bases spanning the gap. DNA for the CDR3: TGCAGCGTTGGGGTAACACTGGAGGGAGGCTACACCTTC. This encodes CSVGVTLEGGYTF.

The V and J genes are TRBV28 and TRBJ1-3, with D possibly being TRBD1 (5 bases). Trimming shortened V by 10 bases and J by 0 bases, and 13 bases separated the two germline ends. Germline CDR1 reads MDHEN; CDR2 reads SYDVKM. This CDR3 has 14 amino acids. DNA of the CDR3: TGTGCCACAAAACCAGGGAGCTCTGGAAACACCATATATTTT. It codes for CATKPGSSGNTIYF.

The chain is built from TRBV27 and TRBJ2-5; the D gene is possibly TRBD2 (6 bases). Germline CDR1 MNHEY, CDR2 SMNVEV (reference sequence). V was trimmed by 5 bases and J by 2 bases, leaving 12 bases between them. The CDR3 is made up of 14 amino acids. The CDR3 is CASSRAGNQETQYF. Written as DNA, the CDR3 is TGTGCCAGCAGTAGGGCGGGGAATCAAGAGACCCAGTACTTC.

This sequence joins TRBV4-2 and TRBJ1-2; tentative D call: TRBD1 (6 bases). CDR1 is LGHNA and CDR2 is YNFKEQ in the germline V gene. CDR3 length equals 14 residues. V lost 3 bases, J lost 5 bases, and 13 bases lay in between. The CDR3 region has the DNA TGTGCCAGCAGCCAGGGGATGAGGGGGTATGGCTACACCTTC. This gives the protein CASSQGMRGYGYTF.

This clone has a single count. The V gene is TRBV19, the J gene TRBJ2-2; a possible D gene is TRBD2 (6 bases). From germline, CDR1 is LNHDA and CDR2 SQIVND (reference sequence). V lost 7 bases to trimming and J lost 5 bases, with 11 bases between them. This CDR3 contains 13 residues. CDR3 residues: CASTRDWTGELFF. CDR3 in DNA: TGTGCCAGTACCCGGGACTGGACCGGGGAGCTGTTTTTT.

This sequence joins TRBV18 and TRBJ2-1; D unresolved. CDR3 size: 13 residues. Germline CDR1 reads KGHSH; CDR2 reads LQKENI. The V gene lost 2 bases and the J gene lost 10 bases, with 12 bases spanning the gap. The CDR3 nucleotides are TGTGCCAGCTCACCAGACGAGGACGGGGAGCAGTTCTTC. Protein: CASSPDEDGEQFF.

V and J are TRBV7-2 and TRBJ2-1; TRBD1 matches 11 bases. V gave up 3 bases and J gave up 5 bases; unmatched junction bases: 6. The CDR3 has 16 amino acids. The germline CDR1 and CDR2 sequences are SGHTA and FQGNSA. DNA of the CDR3: TGTGCCAGCAGCTTGGACAGGGGGCGCGTGAACAATGAGCAGTTCTTC. This codes for CASSLDRGRVNNEQFF.

The V gene is TRBV5-5, the J gene TRBJ2-3, with 8 bases fitting TRBD2. This CDR3 has 15 amino acids. Germline CDR1 is SGHKS and CDR2 is YYEKEE (reference sequence). The V and J ends lost 4 bases and 0 bases, in that order; junction bases with no gene match: 4. The DNA of the CDR3 is TGTGCCAGCAGCCCGACTAGCGCTAGCACAGATACGCAGTATTTT. Protein sequence: CASSPTSASTDTQYF.

This clone has only a few counts. The chain uses TRBV5-8 and TRBJ1-4; D perhaps matches TRBD1 (6 bases). Per the germline V gene, CDR1 is SGHTS and CDR2 is YDEGEE. V was trimmed by 4 bases and J by 11 bases, leaving 18 bases between them. This CDR3 spans 14 amino acids. This chain's CDR3 is CASSPRGGPGKLFF. In DNA form, the CDR3 reads TGTGCCAGCAGCCCACGGGGGGGGCCAGGGAAACTGTTTTTT.

This clone turned up a few times. This chain links TRBV5-6 with TRBJ1-1, with no clear D. V lost 4 bases, J lost 1 base, and 11 bases lay in between. This CDR3 is built from 14 residues. CDR1 is SGHDT and CDR2 is YYEEEE in the germline V gene. The CDR3 loop is CASSPQTENTEAFF. As DNA, the CDR3 is TGTGCCAGCAGCCCACAGACGGAGAACACTGAAGCTTTCTTT.

The chain couples TRBV2 to TRBJ2-3, with D tentatively TRBD2 (5 bases). V was shortened by 5 bases and J by 1 base, with 10 bases between the two germline ends. Germline V lookup: CDR1 SNHLY, CDR2 FYNNEI. This CDR3 comprises 14 residues. The CDR3 nucleotides are TGTGCCAGCAGTAAACTAGTCGGCACAGATACGCAGTATTTT. Its protein product is CASSKLVGTDTQYF.

This CDR3 is CASLPGHPYEQYF. The CDR3 nucleotides read TGTGCCAGCCTCCCCGGACACCCTTACGAGCAGTACTTC. V usage is TRBV9 and J usage is TRBJ2-7, with D tentatively TRBD1 (5 bases). Germline V gene sequence: CDR1 SGDLS, CDR2 YYNGEE. V lost 7 bases and J lost 4, with 15 bases in between. The CDR3 has 13 residues.

Only a few counts were recorded for this clone. CDR3 region: CASGGGNQPQHF. The CDR3, as DNA: TGTGCCAGCGGGGGAGGGAATCAGCCCCAGCATTTT. The chain couples TRBV6-5 to TRBJ1-5, with D possibly matching TRBD1 (5 bases). CDR3 length: 12 amino acids. V was trimmed by 8 bases and J by 4 bases, leaving 9 bases between them. Germline CDR1 and CDR2: MNHEY and SVGAGI.

The rearrangement uses TRBV27 and TRBJ2-5; a possible D gene is TRBD1 (5 bases). V lost 5 bases, J lost 4 bases, and 14 bases lay in between. This CDR3 has 14 residues. Per germline, CDR1 MNHEY and CDR2 SMNVEV (reference sequence). Written as DNA, the CDR3 is TGTGCCAGCAGTGTGACAAGGGGCGGAGAGACCCAGTACTTC. Amino acid sequence: CASSVTRGGETQYF.

This clone was seen once. The chain has TRBV7-3 and TRBJ2-5; no clear D. Trimming shortened V by 1 base and J by 1 base, and 7 bases separated the two germline ends. The CDR3 is 14 amino acids. Germline values: CDR1 SGHTA, CDR2 FQGTGA. The CDR3 sequence: CASSLNGPQETQYF. DNA for the CDR3: TGTGCCAGCAGCTTAAATGGCCCCCAAGAGACCCAGTACTTC.

The V and J genes are TRBV15 and TRBJ2-6; D might be TRBD1 (6 bases). CDR1 is LNHNV, CDR2 YYDKDF, per germline (reference sequence). This CDR3 is built from 15 residues. Trimming shortened V by 3 bases and J by 3 bases, and 9 bases separated the two germline ends. CDR3 residues: CATSSKGDGANVLTF. CDR3 DNA sequence: TGTGCCACCAGCAGTAAGGGGGATGGGGCCAACGTCCTGACTTTC.

The CDR3 loop reads CASSQDFIPARGTYEQYF. CDR3 DNA sequence: TGCGCCAGCAGCCAAGACTTCATCCCGGCGAGAGGGACCTACGAGCAGTACTTC. The chain joins TRBV4-1 to TRBJ2-7; perhaps TRBD2 as D (5 bases). Germline V gene lookup returns CDR1 MGHRA and CDR2 YSYEKL. This CDR3 has 18 residues. V lost 0 bases and J lost 2, with 20 bases in between.